This is a list of T cell receptor beta chains from one sample in a study. TCRdb fed the RT-PCR reads into MiXCR, producing one record per CDR3 protein. Among more than 550,000 distinct CDR3 sequences listed, approximately 15% were seen once. The specimen was memory CD4+ T cells from blood. These receptors all stem from a female donor in good health, serving as a healthy control. Both conserved end residues are part of each CDR3. D genes are given only for firm matches. The listing skips clone size in some rows; elsewhere it reads once, few, many or a size class.

J,D,size,V,CDR3,DNA
TRBJ2-3,.,few,TRBV7-3,CASSNPGLRDTQYF,TGTGCCAGCAGCAACCCTGGGCTCCGCGATACGCAGTATTTT
TRBJ1-1,.,many,TRBV6-6,CASSPRGPTEAFF,TGTGCCAGCAGTCCACGGGGGCCCACTGAAGCTTTCTTT
TRBJ2-1,TRBD2,few,TRBV4-3,CASSRDYRGGSGVQNEQFF,TGCGCCAGCAGCCGAGACTACCGAGGGGGTAGCGGGGTGCAGAATGAGCAGTTCTTC
TRBJ1-2,.,.,TRBV6-1,CASSPVGVGGYTF,TGTGCCAGCAGTCCCGTTGGCGTGGGCGGCTACACCTTC
TRBJ1-1,.,many,TRBV4-2,CASSQDGKTEAFF,TGTGCCAGCAGCCAAGATGGAAAGACAGAAGCTTTCTTT
TRBJ1-2,TRBD1,few,TRBV7-2,CASSQDRGRTTNYGYTF,TGTGCCAGCAGCCAGGACAGGGGGCGTACAACTAACTATGGCTACACCTTC
TRBJ1-1,.,.,TRBV28,CASIPYMNTEAFF,TGTGCCAGCATCCCTTACATGAACACTGAAGCTTTCTTT
TRBJ1-5,.,.,TRBV7-2,CASSLQRDQPQHF,TGTGCCAGCAGCCTTCAGCGGGATCAGCCCCAGCATTTT
TRBJ2-3,.,few,TRBV28,CASSLIQAGTDTQYF,TGTGCCAGCAGTTTAATCCAGGCTGGGACAGATACGCAGTATTTT
TRBJ2-5,TRBD1,few,TRBV25-1,CASSEGTGQYEETQYF,TGTGCCAGCAGTGAAGGAACGGGACAGTACGAAGAGACCCAGTACTTC
TRBJ2-7,TRBD2,once,TRBV9,CASSVSGIYEQYF,TGTGCCAGCAGCGTTAGCGGGATCTACGAGCAGTACTTC
TRBJ1-5,.,few,TRBV15,CATSRGMVNQPQHF,TGTGCCACCAGCAGAGGGATGGTCAATCAGCCCCAGCATTTT
TRBJ1-2,TRBD1,many,TRBV10-3,CAISESNRIRQGGYTF,TGTGCCATCAGTGAGTCGAACAGAATCCGACAGGGAGGCTACACCTTC
TRBJ2-3,TRBD1,many,TRBV12-3/TRBV12-4,CASSFGQGQLQYF,TGTGCCAGCAGTTTCGGCCAGGGACAGCTGCAGTATTTT
TRBJ1-1,.,many,TRBV6-5,CASSYSRGTEAFF,TGTGCCAGCAGTTACTCGCGGGGCACTGAAGCTTTCTTT
TRBJ2-7,TRBD1,many,TRBV5-1,CASSTDQGAKGYEQYF,TGCGCCAGCAGCACCGACCAGGGGGCAAAGGGATACGAGCAGTACTTC
TRBJ2-2,TRBD1,few,TRBV20-1,CSANGQGDFAGELFF,TGCAGTGCGAATGGACAGGGGGATTTTGCCGGGGAGCTGTTTTTT
TRBJ2-5,TRBD2,.,TRBV6-2/TRBV6-3,CASSSQRELLQETQYF,TGTGCCAGCAGTTCCCAGCGGGAGTTGTTGCAAGAGACCCAGTACTTC
TRBJ2-3,.,many,TRBV7-2,CASSLLGTDTQYF,TGTGCCAGCAGCTTATTGGGGACAGATACGCAGTATTTT
TRBJ2-1,TRBD2,.,TRBV7-6,CASSLGASGRDNEQFF,TGTGCCAGCAGCTTAGGGGCTAGCGGGAGAGACAATGAGCAGTTCTTC
TRBJ1-5,.,.,TRBV3-1,CASSQGTGFQPQHF,TGTGCCAGCAGCCAAGGAACAGGGTTTCAGCCCCAGCATTTT
TRBJ2-5,TRBD2,.,TRBV7-3,CASSLTSGDSQETQYF,TGTGCCAGCAGCTTGACTAGCGGGGACTCACAAGAGACCCAGTACTTC
TRBJ1-1,TRBD1,few,TRBV28,CASIPRQGLMNTEAFF,TGTGCCAGCATCCCCCGACAGGGCCTCATGAACACTGAAGCTTTCTTT
TRBJ2-7,.,few,TRBV20-1,CSALVRLGQYF,TGCAGTGCCCTGGTAAGGTTAGGGCAGTACTTC
TRBJ2-2,.,.,TRBV5-1,CASSEVRGRATGELFF,TGCGCCAGCAGCGAGGTGAGGGGCAGGGCCACCGGGGAGCTGTTTTTT
TRBJ2-2,TRBD2,many,TRBV6-5,CASSSRGLAGKTGELFF,TGTGCCAGCAGTTCCCGAGGACTAGCGGGAAAAACCGGGGAGCTGTTTTTT
TRBJ1-5,.,.,TRBV24-1,CATSEPRPNNQPQHF,TGTGCCACCAGTGAACCTAGACCGAACAATCAGCCCCAGCATTTT
TRBJ2-5,TRBD1,.,TRBV28,CASSLQGLRGETQYF,TGTGCCAGCAGCCTACAGGGCCTCAGGGGGGAGACCCAGTACTTC
TRBJ2-5,TRBD2,many,TRBV20-1,CSARDFGGSQETQYF,TGCAGTGCAAGGGACTTCGGGGGGTCCCAAGAGACCCAGTACTTC
TRBJ1-2,.,.,TRBV12-3/TRBV12-4,CASSLAGAHGYTF,TGTGCCAGCAGTTTAGCAGGGGCCCATGGCTACACCTTC
TRBJ2-1,TRBD2,few,TRBV5-1,CASSHTSGSSYNEQFF,TGCGCCAGCAGCCACACTAGCGGGAGCTCCTACAATGAGCAGTTCTTC
TRBJ1-1,.,.,TRBV11-1,CASSRPGTLTEAFF,TGTGCCAGCAGCCGACCAGGGACCTTGACTGAAGCTTTCTTT
TRBJ1-1,TRBD1,.,TRBV2,CASSGDRETEAFF,TGTGCCAGCAGTGGGGACAGGGAAACTGAAGCTTTCTTT
TRBJ1-4,TRBD1,.,TRBV5-1,CASSSGQGKLFF,TGCGCCAGCAGCTCCGGACAGGGCAAACTGTTTTTT
TRBJ2-1,.,few,TRBV7-2,CASSFGMGSNEQFF,TGTGCCAGCAGCTTTGGTATGGGGAGCAATGAGCAGTTCTTC
TRBJ1-6,.,.,TRBV6-1,CASGTIDNSPLHF,TGTGCCAGCGGGACAATCGATAATTCACCCCTCCACTTT
TRBJ2-7,.,many,TRBV12-3/TRBV12-4,CASSLAVDSYEQYF,TGTGCCAGCAGTTTGGCAGTAGACTCCTACGAGCAGTACTTC
TRBJ2-1,.,.,TRBV12-3/TRBV12-4,CASSSEGTPLSLNEQFF,TGTGCCAGCAGTTCCGAAGGAACCCCACTATCCCTCAATGAGCAGTTCTTC
TRBJ1-2,.,.,TRBV20-1,CSASETTVRSSGYTF,TGCAGTGCTAGCGAAACAACCGTCCGGTCGTCTGGCTACACCTTC
TRBJ1-2,.,.,TRBV18,CASKVGDYGYTF,TGTGCCAGCAAGGTCGGGGACTATGGCTACACCTTC
TRBJ2-3,TRBD2,many,TRBV20-1,CSAREWASGSRNTQYF,TGCAGTGCTAGAGAGTGGGCTAGCGGGAGCCGGAATACGCAGTATTTT
TRBJ2-7,TRBD1,few,TRBV6-5,CASSYGTGNEQYF,TGTGCCAGCAGTTACGGGACAGGGAACGAGCAGTACTTC
TRBJ2-6,TRBD1,.,TRBV3-1,CASSQDRSLTF,TGTGCCAGCAGCCAGGACAGGAGTTTGACTTTC
TRBJ2-7,TRBD2,many,TRBV7-2,CASSPRTSGAYEQYF,TGTGCCAGCAGCCCAAGGACTAGCGGAGCTTACGAGCAGTACTTC
TRBJ2-2,TRBD2,many,TRBV7-8,CASSVVGGVNTGELFF,TGTGCCAGCAGCGTCGTTGGGGGGGTAAACACCGGGGAGCTGTTTTTT
TRBJ2-1,.,.,TRBV19,CASSIYYRYGEQFF,TGTGCCAGTAGTATATACTATCGTTACGGTGAGCAGTTCTTC
TRBJ1-6,TRBD1,few,TRBV27,CASSLTGDPLHF,TGTGCCAGCAGTTTGACAGGGGATCCCCTCCACTTT
TRBJ2-7,TRBD1,many,TRBV6-5,CASTRYRGDEQYF,TGTGCCAGCACGCGTTACAGGGGCGACGAGCAGTACTTC
TRBJ1-2,TRBD1,few,TRBV20-1,CSAAPQGATNYGYTF,TGCAGTGCAGCACCCCAGGGGGCAACTAACTATGGCTACACCTTC
TRBJ2-1,TRBD1,few,TRBV4-1,CASSPQGRTGGNEQFF,TGCGCCAGCAGCCCCCAGGGGAGGACAGGGGGCAATGAGCAGTTCTTC
TRBJ2-7,TRBD2,.,TRBV20-1,CSARDRVLAGGEQYF,TGCAGTGCTAGAGATAGGGTACTAGCGGGCGGCGAGCAGTACTTC
TRBJ2-1,TRBD2,.,TRBV7-9,CASSFPPGTRHEQFF,TGTGCCAGCAGCTTTCCACCCGGGACTAGACATGAGCAGTTCTTC
TRBJ2-5,TRBD1,few,TRBV12-3/TRBV12-4,CASLQGAQSGTQYF,TGTGCCAGCTTACAGGGGGCGCAGTCGGGGACCCAGTACTTC
TRBJ2-5,.,.,TRBV27,CASSSPGATPTQYF,TGTGCCAGCAGTTCCCCCGGGGCCACCCCGACCCAGTACTTC
TRBJ2-1,.,.,TRBV6-5,CASSYSASISYNEQFF,TGTGCCAGCAGTTACTCCGCTAGCATTTCGTACAATGAGCAGTTCTTC
TRBJ1-5,.,.,TRBV20-1,CSARRDSFSNQPQHF,TGCAGTGCTAGGAGGGACTCCTTTAGCAATCAGCCCCAGCATTTT
TRBJ1-6,.,many,TRBV7-3,CASSLGQINSPLHF,TGTGCCAGCAGCTTGGGGCAGATTAATTCACCCCTCCACTTT
TRBJ1-1,.,many,TRBV10-3,CAISELDRNTEAFF,TGTGCCATCAGTGAGTTGGACAGGAACACTGAAGCTTTCTTT
TRBJ2-1,.,.,TRBV5-1,CASSPQGTEYNEQFF,TGCGCCAGCAGCCCGCAAGGGACGGAATACAATGAGCAGTTCTTC